This T cell receptor beta chain was recorded in a study of early T cells in non-severe SARS-CoV-2 infection. In its sample, this clonotype was seen many times. Its specificity is unknown. Notes on the study in general: VDJdb matching skewed toward anti-spike CD8 responses, missing private and CD4 specificities.

Separate cDNA molecules each had unique molecular identifiers attached to them. Each CDR3 protein gets one entry after TCRdb re-called the 5' RACE reads with MiXCR. The data contain more than 45,000 distinct CDR3 sequences, around 6% of them seen just once; the ten biggest clones take up roughly 7%. The clonotype was recovered from an adult who was a healthcare worker with PCR-confirmed SARS-CoV-2 infection or an uninfected control (not recorded which). The sequenced material came from whole blood.

CDR3 bases: TGTGCCAGCACCCCGCTAGACAGTCTCACTGAAGCTTTCTTT. The encoded protein is CASTPLDSLTEAFF. The chain employs TRBV28 and TRBJ1-1; D possibly corresponds to TRBD1 (5 bases). The V and J ends lost 7 bases and 4 bases respectively, with 16 bases between them. CDR3 length equals 14 residues. Germline V gene sequence: CDR1 MDHEN, CDR2 SYDVKM.